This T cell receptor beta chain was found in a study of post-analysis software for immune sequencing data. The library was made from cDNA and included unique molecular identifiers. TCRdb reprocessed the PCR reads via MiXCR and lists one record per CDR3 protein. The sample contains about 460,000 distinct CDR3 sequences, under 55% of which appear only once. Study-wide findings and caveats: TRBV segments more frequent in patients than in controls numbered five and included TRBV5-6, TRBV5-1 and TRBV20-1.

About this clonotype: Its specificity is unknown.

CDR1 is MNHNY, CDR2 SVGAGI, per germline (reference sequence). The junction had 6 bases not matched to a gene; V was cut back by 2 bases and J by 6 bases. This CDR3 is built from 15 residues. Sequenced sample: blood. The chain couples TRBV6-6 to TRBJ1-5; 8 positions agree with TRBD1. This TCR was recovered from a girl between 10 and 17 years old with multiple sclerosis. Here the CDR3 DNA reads TGTGCCAGCAGTTACCAGGGGGCGGATACTCAGCCCCAGCATTTT. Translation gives CASSYQGADTQPQHF.